The 18 T cell receptor beta chains below all came from one sample that was sequenced in a study of blood T cell repertoires in COVID-19. Repertoires were generated with immunoSEQ multiplex PCR, while TCRdb's copy carries only in-frame clones and drops some. The table lists nearly 200,000 clones, approximately 84% of them singletons. Sequencing was performed on peripheral blood. The receptors here all came from a woman in her 70s with active or convalescent COVID-19.

The sample holds a few counts of this clone. This sequence joins TRBV6-5 and TRBJ1-3; no definite D call. The length of the CDR3 is 14 residues. CDR1 is MNHEY and CDR2 is SVGAGI in the germline V gene. The V gene lost 7 bases and the J gene lost 1 base, with 11 bases spanning the gap. The CDR3 DNA follows: TGTGCCAGCACGGAGGGAAGTTCTGGAAACACCATATATTTT. It codes for CASTEGSSGNTIYF.

The CDR3 loop reads CASSSQKTTQGPLNSPLHF. CDR3 DNA: TGTGCCAGCAGTTCCCAAAAGACCACACAGGGCCCCCTAAATTCACCCCTCCACTTT. The chain links TRBV27 to TRBJ1-6, with D maybe TRBD1 (6 bases). Trimming removed 4 bases from V and 7 bases from J, with 26 bases in between. Germline CDR1 is MNHEY and CDR2 is SMNVEV (reference sequence). The CDR3 has 19 amino acids.

The rearrangement uses TRBV18 and TRBJ1-4, with 8 bases matching TRBD1. Germline V gene lookup returns CDR1 KGHSH and CDR2 LQKENI. The V and J ends lost 2 bases and 7 bases, in that order; junction bases with no gene match: 12. This CDR3 contains 17 residues. The CDR3: CASSPGAGGELLEKLFF. The CDR3 coding sequence is TGTGCCAGCTCACCAGGGGCAGGGGGCGAGCTTCTTGAAAAACTGTTTTTT. Using reference TRBV18 and TRBJ1-4 for the parts outside the CDR3, the full variable domain is NAGVMQNPRHLVRRRGQEARLRCSPMKGHSHVYWYRQLPEEGLKFMVYLQKENIIDESGMPKERFSAEFPKEGPSILRIQQVVRGDSAAYFCASSPGAGGELLEKLFFGSGTQLSVL.

This sequence joins TRBV7-8 and TRBJ2-2, with 8 bases identical to TRBD2. The length of the CDR3 is 18 residues. The V and J ends lost 2 bases and 6 bases, in that order; junction bases with no gene match: 14. The germline gives CDR1 SGHVS, CDR2 FQNEAQ. The DNA of the CDR3 is TGTGCCAGCAGCTTAAGTGGGGGACTAGGGGTGGGCTCCGGGGAGCTGTTTTTT. It translates to CASSLSGGLGVGSGELFF. Together with reference TRBV7-8 and TRBJ2-2, the CDR3 gives the full variable domain: GAGVSQSPRYKVAKRGQDVALRCDPISGHVSLFWYQQALGQGPEFLTYFQNEAQLDKSGLPSDRFFAERPEGSVSTLKIQRTQQEDSAVYLCASSLSGGLGVGSGELFFGEGSRLTVL.

The rearrangement joins TRBV5-1 to TRBJ2-6; D might be TRBD1 (6 bases). There are 18 residues in the CDR3. Germline loops: CDR1 SGHRS, CDR2 YFSETQ. The germline V and J ends were trimmed by 0 bases and 0 bases, with 13 bases remaining between them. For the CDR3, the DNA is TGCGCCAGCAGCTTGGCCAGTCGAGGGGGCTCTGGGGCCAACGTCCTGACTTTC. Its protein product is CASSLASRGGSGANVLTF.

The chain has TRBV27 and TRBJ2-2, with 7 bases lining up with TRBD2. The V segment lost 6 bases and the J segment 7 bases; nucleotides outside the gene matches: 8. Germline CDR1 is MNHEY and CDR2 is SMNVEV (reference sequence). CDR3 length: 14 residues. DNA of the CDR3: TGTGCCAGCAGCCTGGGAGGGTTTGGCGGGGAGCTGTTTTTT. Protein: CASSLGGFGGELFF.

The chain combines TRBV5-6 with TRBJ1-1; D remains ambiguous. Germline V gene sequence: CDR1 SGHDT, CDR2 YYEEEE. The CDR3 spans 16 residues. V dropped 4 bases and J dropped 0 bases, with 16 bases sitting between them. CDR3 sequence: CASSLLQVRMNTEAFF. The CDR3 region has the DNA TGTGCCAGCAGCCTACTGCAGGTCCGGATGAACACTGAAGCTTTCTTT.

The chain has TRBV7-9 and TRBJ2-1; TRBD2 agrees at 12 bases. Trimming took 5 bases from V and 7 from J; bases not matched to a gene: 9. CDR1 SEHNR and CDR2 FQNEAQ come from the germline V gene (reference sequence). The CDR3 consists of 16 residues. The DNA of the CDR3 is TGTGCCAGCAGCACGAGAGGACTAGCGGGATTTAATGAGCAGTTCTTC. The encoded protein is CASSTRGLAGFNEQFF.

The chain employs TRBV19 and TRBJ2-1; D perhaps matches TRBD1 (6 bases). This CDR3 has 13 residues. CDR1 LNHDA and CDR2 SQIVND come from the germline V gene (reference sequence). The V gene lost 9 bases and the J gene lost 2 bases, with 11 bases spanning the gap. In DNA form, the CDR3 reads TGTGCCAGCCGAAGGGGGACCTACAATGAGCAGTTCTTC. Protein sequence: CASRRGTYNEQFF.

The chain recombines TRBV5-1 with TRBJ1-2; no firm D call. The CDR3 has 13 residues. Trimming removed 4 bases at V and 8 bases at J, with 15 bases between. Germline assignment: CDR1 SGHRS and CDR2 YFSETQ. The CDR3 loop reads CASSPGIGSGYTF. CDR3 DNA sequence: TGCGCCAGCAGCCCTGGAATCGGGAGCGGCTACACCTTC.

The CDR3 loop is CASSSRQDINYGYTF. In DNA, the CDR3 is TGTGCCAGCAGCAGCAGACAGGACATCAACTATGGCTACACCTTC. The chain combines TRBV3-1 (or the pseudogene TRBV3-2) with TRBJ1-2, with D perhaps matching TRBD1 (6 bases). The V gene's germline CDR1 is LGHDT and CDR2 YNNKEL (reference sequence). The CDR3 is made up of 15 amino acids. Trimming removed 5 bases at V and 2 bases at J, with 15 bases between.

This clone was observed a single time. This chain connects TRBV3-1 (or the pseudogene TRBV3-2) to TRBJ1-2, with no clear D. V was pared by 0 bases and J by 6 bases, with 17 bases between. Germline loops: CDR1 LGHDT, CDR2 YNNKEL (reference sequence). CDR3 length: 16 amino acids. The CDR3 loop is CASSQDLTASQDGYTF. The CDR3 coding sequence is TGTGCCAGCAGCCAAGATCTGACGGCTTCCCAGGATGGCTACACCTTC.

This chain uses TRBV7-9 with TRBJ2-3, with D uncertain. From germline, CDR1 is SEHNR and CDR2 FQNEAQ (reference sequence). V dropped 2 bases and J dropped 4 bases, with 10 bases sitting between them. The CDR3 has 14 residues. This chain's CDR3 is CASSLSGFADTQYF. The CDR3, as DNA: TGTGCCAGCAGCTTATCCGGGTTCGCAGATACGCAGTATTTT. Full variable domain (missing parts from reference TRBV7-9 and TRBJ2-3): DTGVSQNPRHKITKRGQNVTFRCDPISEHNRLYWYRQTLGQGPEFLTYFQNEAQLEKSRLLSDRFSAERPKGSFSTLEIQRTEQGDSAMYLCASSLSGFADTQYFGPGTRLTVL.

The V gene is TRBV7-8, the J gene TRBJ2-1, with 7 bases fitting TRBD1. The germline CDR1 and CDR2 sequences are SGHVS and FQNEAQ. V lost 1 base, J lost 6 bases, and 9 bases stayed unmatched. This CDR3 has 16 residues. CDR3 sequence (DNA): TGTGCCAGCAGCTTAGATAGACAGGGTAGTTCCAATGAGCAGTTCTTC. Translating it yields CASSLDRQGSSNEQFF.

The sample holds one count of this clone. The chain is built from TRBV2 and TRBJ2-7; the match to TRBD2 covers 15 bases. Germline CDR1 is SNHLY and CDR2 is FYNNEI. The trim removed 10 bases at V and 7 bases at J, leaving 14 bases unmatched. The CDR3 sequence is 16 residues long. The CDR3 reads CATDEWGLAGGQEQYF. The CDR3 DNA is TGTGCCACCGACGAGTGGGGACTAGCGGGAGGTCAAGAGCAGTACTTC.

The chain recombines TRBV5-1 with TRBJ2-1, with a tentative D call TRBD1 (9 bases). The germline V gene has CDR1 SGHRS and CDR2 YFSETQ. The germline V and J ends were trimmed by 6 bases and 7 bases, with 32 bases remaining between them. This CDR3 has 19 residues. CDR3 sequence reads: CASTSGGQGLIAGNNEQFF. CDR3 bases: TGCGCCAGCACCTCCGGGGGACAGGGTCTCATAGCGGGAAATAATGAGCAGTTCTTC. Looking up the rest from reference TRBV5-1 and TRBJ2-1 gives the full variable domain: KAGVTQTPRYLIKTRGQQVTLSCSPISGHRSVSWYQQTPGQGLQFLFEYFSETQRNKGNFPGRFSGRQFSNSRSEMNVSTLELGDSALYLCASTSGGQGLIAGNNEQFFGPGTRLTVL.

This clone was counted a single time. Other DNA sequences in the same sample also yield this CDR3. The chain couples TRBV5-1 to TRBJ2-3; TRBD2 matches 9 bases. The V gene's germline CDR1 is SGHRS and CDR2 YFSETQ. The V gene end was trimmed by 1 base and the J gene end by 0 bases; junction bases not matched to a gene: 0. The CDR3 runs to 15 residues. The CDR3 loop reads CASSLTSGSTDTQYF. CDR3 bases: TGCGCCAGCAGCTTGACTAGCGGGAGCACAGATACGCAGTATTTT.

The CDR3 reads CATSTPGRAGIQYF. The CDR3 DNA follows: TGTGCCACCAGCACGCCCGGGAGAGCGGGCATTCAGTACTTC. The rearrangement joins TRBV15 to TRBJ2-4, with TRBD2 as a possible D gene (6 bases). The germline V gene has CDR1 LNHNV and CDR2 YYDKDF (reference sequence). This CDR3 comprises 14 residues. V shed 4 bases and J shed 9 bases, with 16 bases lying between them.